This T cell receptor beta chain derives from a study of blood T cells in healthy people across ages. Primed by a sample-barcoded 5' primer and a J-beta primer mix, a second PCR proceeded for 7 to 11 cycles. TCRdb ran MiXCR on the 5' RACE reads and lists one entry per CDR3 protein. The repertoire holds around 580,000 distinct CDR3 sequences, less than 60% seen once, with roughly 25% in the top ten. The germline V gene encodes CDR1 SEHNR and CDR2 FQNEAQ (reference sequence). V lost 4 bases, J lost 1 base, and 11 bases lay in between. This CDR3 comprises 15 residues. The clonotype was recovered from a man at least 80 years old in good health. J is TRBJ2-1 and V is TRBV7-9; D remains ambiguous. Sequencing was done on a sample of blood. CDR3 DNA sequence: TGTGCCAGCAGCTCCGACTCCGATTCCTACAATGAGCAGTTCTTC. Its translation: CASSSDSDSYNEQFF.